The rows below give T cell receptor beta chains drawn from one sample of a study of CD4 T cells in relation to SARS-CoV-2 and coronaviruses. No antigen has been assigned to these receptors. Here immunoSEQ multiplex PCR was the method, and the copy in TCRdb shows in-frame clones only, minus some. The sample records 9,500 to 12,000 clones, about three quarters being singletons. The specimen sequenced was CD4+ T cells from PBMCs, cultured in vitro. These receptors originate from a human donor in good health. Each CDR3 is given with its conserved first and last residue. Each record gives: J gene, clone size, V gene, D gene, CDR3 DNA, CDR3 protein. The D gene is left open where the match is weak. Size is stated for part of the rows, as once, few or many counts, or as a class when the clone is expanded.

j_gene: TRBJ1-6; abundance: few; v_gene: TRBV2; d_gene: NA; CDR3nt: TGTGCCAGCAGACCTACAGGGACTTCACCCCTCCACTTT; CDR3aa: CASRPTGTSPLHF
j_gene: TRBJ2-5; abundance: NA; v_gene: TRBV27; d_gene: NA; CDR3nt: TGTGCCAGCAGTAACAGGGACCAAGAGACCCAGTACTTC; CDR3aa: CASSNRDQETQYF
j_gene: TRBJ2-7; abundance: NA; v_gene: TRBV5-4; d_gene: TRBD1; CDR3nt: TGTGCCAGCAGCCCAGGACAGGGGCCCTACGAGCAGTACTTC; CDR3aa: CASSPGQGPYEQYF
j_gene: TRBJ1-6; abundance: NA; v_gene: TRBV28; d_gene: NA; CDR3nt: TGTGCCAGCAGTTTTGGAGCGGCAGGCAGGTATAATTCACCCCTCCACTTT; CDR3aa: CASSFGAAGRYNSPLHF
j_gene: TRBJ2-1; abundance: NA; v_gene: TRBV7-9; d_gene: TRBD2; CDR3nt: TGTGCCAGCAGCTTCCCGGGACTAGCCTCCGTCAATGAGCAGTTCTTC; CDR3aa: CASSFPGLASVNEQFF
j_gene: TRBJ1-2; abundance: NA; v_gene: TRBV27; d_gene: NA; CDR3nt: TGTGCCAGCAGTTTAGGAATCTACTATGGCTACACCTTC; CDR3aa: CASSLGIYYGYTF
j_gene: TRBJ1-5; abundance: few; v_gene: TRBV4-1; d_gene: NA; CDR3nt: TGCGCCAGCAGCCAAGTCGGTTCAAGGAGCAATCAGCCCCAGCATTTT; CDR3aa: CASSQVGSRSNQPQHF
j_gene: TRBJ1-2; abundance: NA; v_gene: TRBV6-5; d_gene: NA; CDR3nt: TGTGCCAGCAGTTACTTGAAGGACCCTCCTCTCTACACCTTC; CDR3aa: CASSYLKDPPLYTF
j_gene: TRBJ2-7; abundance: NA; v_gene: TRBV30; d_gene: TRBD2; CDR3nt: TGTGCCTGGAGTCCGGGACTAGCGGGAGATATTGGCGAGCAGTACTTC; CDR3aa: CAWSPGLAGDIGEQYF
j_gene: TRBJ1-5; abundance: NA; v_gene: TRBV7-9; d_gene: TRBD1; CDR3nt: TGTGCCAGCAGCCCGTTGGGGCAGGGGGCGGGAGAGCCCCAGCATTTT; CDR3aa: CASSPLGQGAGEPQHF
j_gene: TRBJ1-1; abundance: NA; v_gene: TRBV7-9; d_gene: NA; CDR3nt: TGTGCCAGCAGCTTAGCGCAGGTTGAGAACACTGAAGCTTTCTTT; CDR3aa: CASSLAQVENTEAFF
j_gene: TRBJ1-2; abundance: NA; v_gene: TRBV6-6; d_gene: NA; CDR3nt: TGTGCCAGCAGCCTAGCACCGGACAGAGGGGGCTACACCTTC; CDR3aa: CASSLAPDRGGYTF
j_gene: TRBJ2-3; abundance: NA; v_gene: TRBV10-3; d_gene: NA; CDR3nt: TGTGCCATCAGTGAAAAACGGGACACTCAGAGCACAGATACGCAGTATTTT; CDR3aa: CAISEKRDTQSTDTQYF
j_gene: TRBJ2-5; abundance: NA; v_gene: TRBV6-2/TRBV6-3; d_gene: NA; CDR3nt: TGTGCCAGCAGCCGACAAGAGACCCAGTACTTC; CDR3aa: CASSRQETQYF
j_gene: TRBJ1-5; abundance: NA; v_gene: TRBV4-1; d_gene: TRBD1; CDR3nt: TGCGCCAGCAGCCCCATATTAGGACAGGGCCTGGGGCGGCCCCAGCATTTT; CDR3aa: CASSPILGQGLGRPQHF
j_gene: TRBJ1-5; abundance: NA; v_gene: TRBV18; d_gene: TRBD1; CDR3nt: TGTGCCAGCTCAGGGACAGGGGTAGGGCAGCCCCAGCATTTT; CDR3aa: CASSGTGVGQPQHF
j_gene: TRBJ2-7; abundance: few; v_gene: TRBV2; d_gene: NA; CDR3nt: TGTGCCAGCAGGGAACGACAGGTTTTGTACGAGCAGTACTTC; CDR3aa: CASRERQVLYEQYF
j_gene: TRBJ2-7; abundance: NA; v_gene: TRBV5-5; d_gene: NA; CDR3nt: TGTGCCAGCAGCTTGGTTTTGGGACACTCCTACGAGCAGTACTTC; CDR3aa: CASSLVLGHSYEQYF
j_gene: TRBJ2-2; abundance: NA; v_gene: TRBV27; d_gene: NA; CDR3nt: TGTGCCAGCAGTTTCAGAGGGGCCGCGAACACCGGGGAGCTGTTTTTT; CDR3aa: CASSFRGAANTGELFF
j_gene: TRBJ2-2; abundance: NA; v_gene: TRBV5-1; d_gene: NA; CDR3nt: TGCGCCAGCAGCTTGGACAGGGTCAACACCGGGGAGCTGTTTTTT; CDR3aa: CASSLDRVNTGELFF
j_gene: TRBJ2-2; abundance: few; v_gene: TRBV6-5; d_gene: NA; CDR3nt: TGTGCCAGCAGCCAGTTCACCGGGGAGCTGTTTTTT; CDR3aa: CASSQFTGELFF
j_gene: TRBJ2-5; abundance: NA; v_gene: TRBV7-2; d_gene: TRBD1; CDR3nt: TGTGCCAGCAGCTTATTGACAGGGGGGGAGACCCAGTACTTC; CDR3aa: CASSLLTGGETQYF
j_gene: TRBJ2-2; abundance: once; v_gene: TRBV19; d_gene: NA; CDR3nt: TGTGCCAGTATCTCCAGTTTGGGATACACCGGGGAGCTGTTTTTT; CDR3aa: CASISSLGYTGELFF
j_gene: TRBJ2-5; abundance: NA; v_gene: TRBV6-1; d_gene: NA; CDR3nt: TGTGCCAGCAGTGAAGTTGGAGAGACCCAGTACTTC; CDR3aa: CASSEVGETQYF
j_gene: TRBJ2-1; abundance: NA; v_gene: TRBV7-3; d_gene: NA; CDR3nt: TGTGCCAGCAGCTTAATGGCCGGGTACAATGAGCAGTTCTTC; CDR3aa: CASSLMAGYNEQFF
j_gene: TRBJ1-2; abundance: NA; v_gene: TRBV9; d_gene: NA; CDR3nt: TGTGCCAGCAGCGGTAGCAGGGGTAGCTACACCTTC; CDR3aa: CASSGSRGSYTF
j_gene: TRBJ2-1; abundance: few; v_gene: TRBV19; d_gene: TRBD2; CDR3nt: TGTGCCAGTAGTGCCGGGACTAGCGGCAACAATGAGCAGTTCTTC; CDR3aa: CASSAGTSGNNEQFF
j_gene: TRBJ2-7; abundance: NA; v_gene: TRBV18; d_gene: TRBD2; CDR3nt: TGTGCCAGCTCACCTCTAGCGGTGGCCTACGAGCAGTACTTC; CDR3aa: CASSPLAVAYEQYF
j_gene: TRBJ2-7; abundance: NA; v_gene: TRBV18; d_gene: TRBD2; CDR3nt: TGTGCCAGCTCACCGCCCGGACTAGCGGGAGTGGGCGAGCAGTACTTC; CDR3aa: CASSPPGLAGVGEQYF
j_gene: TRBJ1-2; abundance: NA; v_gene: TRBV29-1; d_gene: NA; CDR3nt: TGCAGCGTTGAAGGGGGATTCGGCAGGCTTAACTATGGCTACACCTTC; CDR3aa: CSVEGGFGRLNYGYTF
j_gene: TRBJ2-1; abundance: NA; v_gene: TRBV6-1; d_gene: TRBD2; CDR3nt: TGTGCCAGCAGTGGAGCGGGAGGAGGATACAATGAGCAGTTCTTC; CDR3aa: CASSGAGGGYNEQFF
j_gene: TRBJ2-7; abundance: NA; v_gene: TRBV3-1/TRBV3-2; d_gene: TRBD2; CDR3nt: TGTGCCAGCAGCCAAGATTATAGCGGGCCCGGGTACGAGCAGTACTTC; CDR3aa: CASSQDYSGPGYEQYF
j_gene: TRBJ1-2; abundance: once; v_gene: TRBV5-1; d_gene: NA; CDR3nt: TGCGCCAGCAGCTTGGCACCGGGGGACTATGGCTACACCTTC; CDR3aa: CASSLAPGDYGYTF
j_gene: TRBJ2-7; abundance: NA; v_gene: TRBV3-1/TRBV3-2; d_gene: NA; CDR3nt: TGTGCCAGCAGCCGCTCCTACGAGCAGTACTTC; CDR3aa: CASSRSYEQYF
j_gene: TRBJ1-2; abundance: few; v_gene: TRBV3-1/TRBV3-2; d_gene: NA; CDR3nt: TGTGCCAGCAGCCAAGAGACAGCTTATGGCTACACCTTC; CDR3aa: CASSQETAYGYTF
j_gene: TRBJ2-1; abundance: NA; v_gene: TRBV29-1; d_gene: NA; CDR3nt: TGCAGCGTTGAAGTCCAGGGAGCATTCTCCTTCTACAATGAGCAGTTCTTC; CDR3aa: CSVEVQGAFSFYNEQFF
j_gene: TRBJ2-2; abundance: NA; v_gene: TRBV9; d_gene: TRBD1; CDR3nt: TGTGCAGCCGCGAGGGGGCCCTCGAACACCGGGGAGCTGTTTTTT; CDR3aa: CAAARGPSNTGELFF
j_gene: TRBJ2-3; abundance: NA; v_gene: TRBV29-1; d_gene: NA; CDR3nt: TGCAGCGTTGTGGCGGGTGGAGATACGCAGTATTTT; CDR3aa: CSVVAGGDTQYF
j_gene: TRBJ1-3; abundance: NA; v_gene: TRBV10-2; d_gene: NA; CDR3nt: TGCGCCAGCAGTCGGGGGGCGGACGGAAACACCATATATTTT; CDR3aa: CASSRGADGNTIYF
j_gene: TRBJ2-3; abundance: NA; v_gene: TRBV7-4; d_gene: TRBD1; CDR3nt: TGTGCCAGCAGCTGGAAACAGGGGGCTTCAACCGACACAGATACGCAGTATTTT; CDR3aa: CASSWKQGASTDTDTQYF
j_gene: TRBJ1-4; abundance: once; v_gene: TRBV2; d_gene: NA; CDR3nt: TGTGCCAGCAGGAGAGTTGGCAGCCCAAATGAAAAACTGTTTTTT; CDR3aa: CASRRVGSPNEKLFF
j_gene: TRBJ1-2; abundance: NA; v_gene: TRBV11-2; d_gene: TRBD1; CDR3nt: TGTGCCAGCAGCCTGGACAGGGGGAATGGCTACACCTTC; CDR3aa: CASSLDRGNGYTF